These 27 T cell receptor beta chains originate from one sample sequenced in a study of shared clonotypes between healthy human individuals. The data were produced by immunoSEQ multiplex PCR, yet TCRdb's version contains in-frame clones alone and is incomplete. The sample contains around 1 million clones, approximately 80% of which appear only once. The material sequenced was memory CD4+ T cells sorted from blood. Specified subset: CD45RA-negative fraction. The receptors originated from a man between 18 and 29 years old in good health.

The rearrangement joins TRBV4-2 to TRBJ1-2, with TRBD1 matching 8 bases. The V gene's germline CDR1 is LGHNA and CDR2 YNFKEQ. Losses at the gene ends were 1 base for V and 6 bases for J; bases not matched to a gene: 1. The CDR3 contains 13 residues. The CDR3 protein is CASSQGQGNGYTF. The CDR3 DNA reads as TGTGCCAGCAGCCAAGGACAGGGGAATGGCTACACCTTC.

The chain has TRBV4-2 and TRBJ1-5; TRBD1 matches 9 bases. Germline V gene data show CDR1 as LGHNA and CDR2 as YNFKEQ. This CDR3 has 16 residues. Germline trimming cut 3 bases from V and 6 bases from J; bases unmatched to any gene: 9. As DNA, the CDR3 is TGTGCCAGCAGCCAGGAAACCGGACAGGGGAGTCAGCCCCAGCATTTT. It codes for CASSQETGQGSQPQHF.

This clone was seen more than once but under ten times. The J gene is TRBJ2-5, the V gene TRBV9; 8 bases map to TRBD1. Germline assignment: CDR1 SGDLS and CDR2 YYNGEE. The CDR3 is made up of 15 amino acids. Germline trimming cut 3 bases from V and 1 base from J; bases unmatched to any gene: 5. The CDR3 DNA is TGTGCCAGCAGCGCGGGGGACAGGCGCCAAGAGACCCAGTACTTC. Translating it yields CASSAGDRRQETQYF.

There are a few counts of this clone. The chain couples TRBV30 to TRBJ1-1; tentatively, D is TRBD1 (5 bases). The germline V gene encodes CDR1 GTSNPN and CDR2 SVGIG (reference sequence). The CDR3 is 13 residues long. V was shortened by 1 base and J by 1 base, with 7 bases between the two germline ends. Here the CDR3 DNA reads TGTGCCTGGAGTGCGGGGCAGAACACTGAAGCTTTCTTT. Protein product: CAWSAGQNTEAFF.

The chain combines TRBV5-4 with TRBJ1-6; D is uncertain. CDR1 and CDR2 (germline): SGHNT, YYREEE (reference sequence). This CDR3 has 17 residues. V was cut by 0 bases and J by 0 bases, with 10 bases left in between. The CDR3 DNA follows: TGTGCCAGCAGCTTGGCGGTCGCGAGCTCCTATAATTCACCCCTCCACTTT. It translates to CASSLAVASSYNSPLHF.

This clone was recorded a few times. The chain has TRBV7-9 and TRBJ1-2, with D maybe TRBD1 (5 bases). Germline CDR1 and CDR2: SEHNR and FQNEAQ (reference sequence). The CDR3 has 16 amino acids. The V end was cut by 1 base, the J end by 4 bases, with 16 bases between. The CDR3, as DNA: TGTGCCAGCAGCTTAGGCGTAGGGACGCAAACCTATGGCTACACCTTC. The encoded protein is CASSLGVGTQTYGYTF.

The V call is TRBV5-4, the J call TRBJ1-5; tentatively, D is TRBD1 (5 bases). The CDR3 totals 13 residues. Germline CDR1 and CDR2: SGHNT and YYREEE (reference sequence). The ends were cut back, 4 bases at V and 3 bases at J, with 8 bases in the middle. This chain's CDR3 is CASSMGDNQPQHF. The CDR3 nucleotides read TGTGCCAGCAGCATGGGGGACAATCAGCCCCAGCATTTT.

The V gene is TRBV6-1, the J gene TRBJ1-1; D ambiguous. The CDR3 is 14 amino acids. Trimming took 4 bases from V and 12 from J, leaving 21 bases between them. The V gene's germline CDR1 is MNHNS and CDR2 SASEGT. In DNA, the CDR3 is TGTGCCAGCAGTGCAGCTATCGTTCCTTTTCGATCTTTCTTT. It encodes CASSAAIVPFRSFF.

The CDR3 DNA is TGTGCCAGCAGCTTGGGGGGACAGGGGGCGGCCGAGCAGTACTTC. Translated: CASSLGGQGAAEQYF. The chain is built from TRBV5-4 and TRBJ2-7, with TRBD1 identical over 12 bases. The CDR3 sequence is 15 residues long. In germline, CDR1 is SGHNT, CDR2 YYREEE (reference sequence). V gave up 0 bases and J gave up 6 bases; unmatched junction bases: 4. The full variable domain, its missing parts supplied by reference TRBV5-4 and TRBJ2-7, is ETGVTQSPTHLIKTRGQQVTLRCSSQSGHNTVSWYQQALGQGPQFIFQYYREEENGRGNFPPRFSGLQFPNYSSELNVNALELDDSALYLCASSLGGQGAAEQYFGPGTRLTVT.

CDR3 nucleotide sequence: TGCGCCAGCAGCGTCGGGACTAGCGGGAATAGCGAGCAGTACTTC. Its protein product is CASSVGTSGNSEQYF. The V gene is TRBV5-1, the J gene TRBJ2-7; TRBD2 aligns across 13 bases. Germline V gene sequence: CDR1 SGHRS, CDR2 YFSETQ. The junction had 7 bases not matched to a gene; V was cut back by 4 bases and J by 6 bases. This CDR3 region has 15 residues.

In this sample, this clone turned up a few times. The J gene is TRBJ2-1, the V gene TRBV6-1; 11 bases align to TRBD2. The CDR3 runs to 15 residues. CDR1 is MNHNS and CDR2 is SASEGT in the germline V gene. V was clipped by 6 bases and J by 2 bases; unmatched bases: 3. The CDR3 nucleotides read TGTGCCAGCAGCTCTAGCGGGGGGCCCTACAATGAGCAGTTCTTC. It yields the protein CASSSSGGPYNEQFF.

The V and J genes are TRBV5-1 and TRBJ1-2, with no clear D. Trimming stripped 0 bases from V and 8 bases from J, with 8 bases between. The CDR3 contains 12 residues. CDR1 SGHRS and CDR2 YFSETQ come from the germline V gene. The CDR3 sequence is CASSLVSEGYTF. In nucleotides, the CDR3 is TGCGCCAGCAGCTTGGTGTCAGAGGGCTACACCTTC.

The rearrangement uses TRBV29-1 and TRBJ2-1; no reliable D call. Germline V gene data show CDR1 as SQVTM and CDR2 as ANQGSEA. There are 14 residues in the CDR3. V was shortened by 3 bases and J by 5 bases, with 14 bases between the two germline ends. The CDR3 loop reads CSVDFAPVNNEQFF. Here the CDR3 DNA reads TGCAGCGTTGATTTTGCCCCGGTTAACAATGAGCAGTTCTTC.

The chain couples TRBV7-4 to TRBJ2-7, with 10 bases matching TRBD1. Trimming at V came to 6 bases and at J to 3 bases, leaving 8 bases not matched to a gene. CDR1 is SGHVT and CDR2 is SQSDAQ in the germline V gene. The CDR3 loop spans 15 amino acids. CDR3 region: CASSFPGTGVYEQYF. DNA for the CDR3: TGTGCCAGCAGTTTTCCCGGGACAGGGGTCTACGAGCAGTACTTC.

The rearrangement uses TRBV11-2 and TRBJ2-3, with D perhaps TRBD2 (5 bases). Trimming shortened V by 5 bases and J by 8 bases, and 17 bases separated the two germline ends. The CDR3 covers 14 residues. Germline V CDR1 and CDR2: SGHAT, FQNNGV. CDR3 sequence reads: CASSPPGWVVTQYF. The CDR3 bases are TGTGCCAGCAGCCCCCCGGGGTGGGTTGTTACGCAGTATTTT. Filled out from reference TRBV11-2 and TRBJ2-3, the complete variable domain reads EAGVAQSPRYKIIEKRQSVAFWCNPISGHATLYWYQQILGQGPKLLIQFQNNGVVDDSQLPKDRFSAERLKGVDSTLKIQPAKLEDSAVYLCASSPPGWVVTQYFGPGTRLTVL.

The chain employs TRBV5-1 and TRBJ1-3; D unresolved. Trimming removed 0 bases at V and 0 bases at J, with 4 bases between. This CDR3 region has 14 residues. Germline lookup yields CDR1 SGHRS and CDR2 YFSETQ. The DNA of the CDR3 is TGCGCCAGCAGCTTGGATTACTCTGGAAACACCATATATTTT. Protein: CASSLDYSGNTIYF.

The CDR3 nucleotides are TGTGCCAGCAGATTCGGGGGGAATCAGCCCCAGCATTTT. Protein: CASRFGGNQPQHF. The genes are TRBV28 and TRBJ1-5; perhaps TRBD1 as D (5 bases). CDR1 and CDR2 (germline): MDHEN, SYDVKM. This CDR3 contains 13 residues. Trimming took 6 bases from V and 4 from J, leaving 10 bases between them.

The chain uses TRBV25-1 and TRBJ2-3; a possible D gene is TRBD2 (5 bases). Per the germline V gene, CDR1 is MGHDK and CDR2 is SYGVNS. The CDR3 is 13 residues long. Trimming stripped 4 bases from V and 5 bases from J, with 10 bases between. The CDR3 here is CASSGFGRDTQYF. CDR3 coding DNA: TGTGCCAGCAGTGGGTTTGGGAGAGATACGCAGTATTTT. The full variable domain, its missing parts supplied by reference TRBV25-1 and TRBJ2-3, is EADIYQTPRYLVIGTGKKITLECSQTMGHDKMYWYQQDPGMELHLIHYSYGVNSTEKGDLSSESTVSRIRTEHFPLTLESARPSHTSQYLCASSGFGRDTQYFGPGTRLTVL.

The chain is built from TRBV5-4 and TRBJ2-3; unclear D gene. The V and J ends lost 6 bases and 0 bases respectively, with 14 bases between them. The CDR3 length is 15 residues. CDR1 and CDR2 (germline): SGHNT, YYREEE (reference sequence). CDR3: CASTTWATSTDTQYF. For the CDR3, the DNA is TGTGCCAGCACCACTTGGGCTACTAGCACAGATACGCAGTATTTT.

As regards this clone: Different DNA sequences within this sample yield the same CDR3. This chain connects TRBV2 to TRBJ2-5, with a tentative D call TRBD1 (6 bases). Trimming took 4 bases from V and 4 from J, leaving 10 bases between them. The CDR3 has 13 amino acids. Germline assignment: CDR1 SNHLY and CDR2 FYNNEI. This chain's CDR3 is CASSGGLAETQYF. CDR3 nucleotide sequence: TGTGCCAGCAGTGGGGGGCTAGCAGAGACCCAGTACTTC.

This clone has a single count. The gene calls are TRBV5-6 and TRBJ1-4; the D gene is possibly TRBD1 (5 bases). The CDR3 is made up of 15 amino acids. Trimming pared 1 base from V and 13 bases from J, leaving 20 bases between. Germline-derived CDR1 and CDR2 are SGHDT and YYEEEE. The CDR3 region is CASSLSPGPSKPLFF. DNA of the CDR3: TGTGCCAGCAGCTTGAGTCCGGGACCGAGTAAGCCACTGTTTTTT.

The rearrangement links TRBV18 to TRBJ1-1; 7 positions agree with TRBD1. Germline V gives CDR1 KGHSH, CDR2 LQKENI. V trimming: 2 bases; J trimming: 0 bases; junction bases outside the gene matches: 9. This CDR3 has 17 residues. CDR3 sequence: CASSPNRIQGLNTEAFF. DNA for the CDR3: TGTGCCAGCTCACCAAACAGAATACAGGGGCTGAACACTGAAGCTTTCTTT.

This clone showed up many times. This chain joins TRBV5-1 and TRBJ1-2, with 8 nucleotides matching TRBD1. V was pared by 6 bases and J by 6 bases, with 7 bases of the junction left unmatched. This CDR3 contains 13 residues. Germline lookup yields CDR1 SGHRS and CDR2 YFSETQ. The CDR3 spells CASNSGGAHGYTF. DNA for the CDR3: TGCGCCAGCAACTCAGGGGGCGCCCATGGCTACACCTTC.

V gene TRBV5-1 combines with J gene TRBJ2-3; 9 positions match TRBD1. The CDR3 is 14 amino acids. V lost 6 bases to trimming and J lost 5 bases; unmatched junction nucleotides: 7. Per the germline V gene, CDR1 is SGHRS and CDR2 is YFSETQ. The CDR3 sequence is CASNWDRAGDTQYF. The CDR3 coding sequence is TGCGCCAGCAATTGGGACAGGGCGGGAGATACGCAGTATTTT.

The gene calls are TRBV15 and TRBJ2-3; no reliable D call. The CDR3 consists of 16 residues. Looked up from germline, CDR1 is LNHNV and CDR2 is YYDKDF (reference sequence). The V and J ends lost 2 bases and 3 bases respectively, with 15 bases between them. CDR3 loop: CATSRYLPSGTDTQYF. CDR3 bases: TGTGCCACCAGCAGATACTTGCCTTCTGGGACAGATACGCAGTATTTT.

The chain is built from TRBV28 and TRBJ2-5; D might be TRBD2 (6 bases). The CDR3 loop spans 14 amino acids. The germline V and J ends were trimmed by 5 bases and 4 bases, with 14 bases remaining between them. CDR1 and CDR2 from the germline V gene are MDHEN and SYDVKM. The CDR3 region is CASSLGARGETQYF. The DNA for the CDR3 is TGTGCCAGCAGTCTAGGGGCGCGGGGAGAGACCCAGTACTTC.

This clone was seen many times. The chain combines TRBV11-2 with TRBJ2-7, with 7 bases fitting TRBD2. Germline lookup yields CDR1 SGHAT and CDR2 FQNNGV. The CDR3 length is 15 residues. V shed 4 bases, J shed 2 bases, and the junction held 8 bases outside the gene matches. CDR3 nucleotide sequence: TGTGCCAGCAGCTCTGCTAGCGGCCCTGCCTACGAGCAGTACTTC. It codes for CASSSASGPAYEQYF.